The 14 T cell receptor beta chains listed next were all sequenced from one sample in a study of blood T cell repertoires in COVID-19. TCRdb's table, derived via immunoSEQ multiplex PCR, lists solely in-frame clones and lacks some. The sample holds about 210,000 clones, roughly 75% seen once. The sequenced material came from peripheral blood. These receptors originate from a woman in her seventies with acute or convalescent COVID-19.

This clone was seen a few times. The chain employs TRBV5-1 and TRBJ1-6, with no clear D. CDR3 size: 16 residues. CDR1 is SGHRS and CDR2 is YFSETQ in the germline V gene. The V end lost 0 bases, the J end lost 8 bases, and 15 bases lay between the germline ends. The CDR3 loop reads CASSLDAGPFDSPLHF. For the CDR3, the DNA is TGCGCCAGCAGCTTGGACGCGGGCCCATTCGATTCACCCCTCCACTTT.

This chain joins TRBV4-1 and TRBJ2-1; a weak D match, TRBD2 (6 bases). This CDR3 has 16 residues. Germline V gene lookup returns CDR1 MGHRA and CDR2 YSYEKL. Trimming took 4 bases from V and 2 from J, leaving 15 bases between them. CDR3 sequence: CASSRGQGGPYNEQFF. The CDR3 coding sequence is TGCGCCAGCAGCCGCGGGCAGGGAGGTCCCTACAATGAGCAGTTCTTC.

This chain connects TRBV4-3 to TRBJ2-5, with 7 bases matching TRBD1. Germline V CDR1 and CDR2: LGHNA, YSLEER. Germline trimming cut 0 bases from V and 1 base from J; bases unmatched to any gene: 2. This CDR3 has 15 residues. The CDR3 bases are TGCGCCAGCAGCCAAGATTGGGACAGCCAAGAGACCCAGTACTTC. Protein sequence: CASSQDWDSQETQYF.

This chain links TRBV6-6 with TRBJ2-3, with 7 bases that match TRBD2. The trim removed 6 bases at V and 4 bases at J, leaving 4 bases unmatched. Germline V gives CDR1 MNHNY, CDR2 SVGAGI (reference sequence). This CDR3 contains 13 residues. DNA of the CDR3: TGTGCCAGCAGACCTAGCGGCTCAGATACGCAGTATTTT. Translated: CASRPSGSDTQYF.

The rearrangement uses TRBV10-3 and TRBJ2-7, with D perhaps matching TRBD2 (6 bases). Germline CDR1 reads ENHRY; CDR2 reads SYGVKD. V was trimmed by 3 bases and J by 4 bases, leaving 7 bases between them. This CDR3 contains 12 residues. The CDR3 loop reads CAISDGGYEQYV. In nucleotides, the CDR3 is TGTGCCATCAGTGACGGGGGATACGAGCAGTACGTC.

The chain joins TRBV3-1 (or the pseudogene TRBV3-2) to TRBJ1-4; TRBD1 is a possible D gene (6 bases). The germline gives CDR1 LGHDT, CDR2 YNNKEL (reference sequence). Trimming cost V 1 base and J 4 bases, with 10 bases left between them. The CDR3 length is 15 residues. The CDR3 bases are TGTGCCAGCAGCCAAGGTCAACAGGGTAATGAAAAACTGTTTTTT. Amino acids: CASSQGQQGNEKLFF.

This clone showed up just once. The J gene is TRBJ2-3, the V gene TRBV7-3; no definite D call. This CDR3 contains 15 residues. CDR1 is SGHTA, CDR2 FQGTGA, per germline. Trimming took off 1 base at V and 1 base at J, with 9 bases between the two ends. The CDR3 region is CASSLNNPGTDTQYF. The CDR3 nucleotides read TGTGCCAGCAGCTTAAACAACCCCGGCACAGATACGCAGTATTTT.

The rearrangement links TRBV4-3 to TRBJ1-2; a possible D gene is TRBD1 (6 bases). In germline, CDR1 is LGHNA, CDR2 YSLEER. Trimming removed 1 base at V and 4 bases at J, with 7 bases between. The CDR3 is made up of 13 amino acids. CDR3 coding DNA: TGCGCCAGCAGCCAAGTCAGGGGCTATGGCTACACCTTC. It encodes CASSQVRGYGYTF.

This clone has only a few counts. This rearrangement joins TRBV5-8 to TRBJ1-1; no definite D call. The CDR3 sequence is 14 residues long. V was pared by 1 base and J by 8 bases, with 15 bases between. Germline loops: CDR1 SGHTS, CDR2 YDEGEE. CDR3 nucleotide sequence: TGTGCCAGCAGCTTGATTGATTTAGTTAACGAAGCTTTCTTT. Protein sequence: CASSLIDLVNEAFF.

The chain is built from TRBV10-3 and TRBJ2-2; a weak D match, TRBD1 (6 bases). The germline V gene encodes CDR1 ENHRY and CDR2 SYGVKD. Trimming pared 5 bases from V and 3 bases from J, leaving 13 bases between. CDR3 length: 15 residues. CDR3 protein: CAISPGTRDTGELFF. The CDR3 coding sequence is TGTGCCATCAGTCCCGGGACACGGGACACCGGGGAGCTGTTTTTT.

This chain links TRBV10-3 with TRBJ2-1; 11 positions agree with TRBD1. The CDR3 runs 15 residues. Germline V lookup: CDR1 ENHRY, CDR2 SYGVKD. The J segment lost 4 bases and the V segment lost 7 bases, leaving 6 bases of the junction unmatched. This CDR3 reads CAITGTGGGYNEQFF. For the CDR3, the DNA is TGTGCCATCACCGGGACAGGGGGGGGGTACAATGAGCAGTTCTTC.

V usage is TRBV21-1 and J usage is TRBJ1-2; the table's D call TRBD1 went unverified against the DNA. TRBV21-1 is a recognized pseudogene. There are 15 residues in the CDR3. CDR3 loop: CASSVRTGSSKGYTF. The CDR3, as DNA: TGTGCCAGCAGCGTCCGGACAGGCTCCTCCAAGGGCTACACCTTC.

The chain uses TRBV24-1 and TRBJ1-3; no firm D call. V was shortened by 7 bases and J by 8 bases, with 17 bases between the two germline ends. Looked up from germline, CDR1 is KGHDR and CDR2 is SFDVKD. CDR3 size: 14 residues. The CDR3: CATSDSVHTDTIYF. In DNA form, the CDR3 reads TGTGCCACCAGCGACTCCGTCCACACTGACACCATATATTTT.

The J gene is TRBJ2-7, the V gene TRBV21-1; the D segment call TRBD2 is taken from the table without a DNA check. TRBV21-1 is a documented pseudogene. The CDR3 is 13 amino acids. The CDR3: CATGRPGIGEQYV. CDR3 sequence (DNA): TGTGCCACCGGACGTCCGGGGATAGGCGAGCAGTACGTC.